One sample yielded the 29 T cell receptor beta chains listed below, sequenced in a study of control samples from healthy donors and cancer patients. Sequencing was performed with immunoSEQ multiplex PCR; in TCRdb, only in-frame clones are kept and a portion is missing. This sample has about 79,000 clones, with under 95% found just once. Sequenced sample: PBMCs. These receptors all come from a woman in her thirties or forties with lung cancer.

V and J are TRBV6-4 and TRBJ1-1, with TRBD1 identical over 10 bases. The CDR3 runs 14 residues. V shed 6 bases and J 5 bases; nucleotides not matched to a gene: 6. In germline, CDR1 is MRHNA, CDR2 SNTAGT. The CDR3 is CASRGQGKGTEAFF. The CDR3 DNA follows: TGTGCCAGCAGGGGACAGGGGAAGGGGACTGAAGCTTTCTTT.

The chain carries TRBV28 and TRBJ2-7; 8 bases fit TRBD1. CDR1 and CDR2 from the germline V gene are MDHEN and SYDVKM. The CDR3 length is 13 residues. Losses at the gene ends were 7 bases for V and 7 bases for J; bases not matched to a gene: 9. The chain's CDR3 is CASTGTGFVEQYF. For the CDR3, the DNA is TGTGCCAGCACCGGGACAGGCTTCGTAGAGCAGTACTTC.

The J gene is TRBJ1-4, the V gene TRBV13, with D possibly being TRBD1 (5 bases). The germline gives CDR1 PRHDT, CDR2 FYEKMQ (reference sequence). The V end was cut by 3 bases, the J end by 7 bases, with 12 bases between. The CDR3 is 14 amino acids. CDR3 coding DNA: TGTGCCAGCAGCTTCTGGGGGAGAGGTGAAAAACTGTTTTTT. This gives the protein CASSFWGRGEKLFF.

This chain links TRBV5-1 with TRBJ2-3; D uncertain. Germline V CDR1 and CDR2: SGHRS, YFSETQ. The CDR3 length is 13 residues. Trimming cost V 4 bases and J 1 base, with 7 bases left between them. CDR3 region: CASSPDGTDTQYF. The CDR3 bases are TGCGCCAGCAGCCCCGACGGCACAGATACGCAGTATTTT.

The table lists this clone with a count of one. The chain joins TRBV11-2 to TRBJ2-5, with D tentatively TRBD1 or TRBD2 (5 bases each). CDR3 size: 15 residues. Trimming took off 8 bases at V and 3 bases at J, with 19 bases between the two ends. Germline assignment: CDR1 SGHAT and CDR2 FQNNGV. CDR3 nucleotides: TGTGCCAGCGCTGGGATCCGGGACCGTGAAGAGACCCAGTACTTC. Translation gives CASAGIRDREETQYF. Using reference TRBV11-2 and TRBJ2-5 for the parts outside the CDR3, the full variable domain is EAGVAQSPRYKIIEKRQSVAFWCNPISGHATLYWYQQILGQGPKLLIQFQNNGVVDDSQLPKDRFSAERLKGVDSTLKIQPAKLEDSAVYLCASAGIRDREETQYFGPGTRLLVL.

The chain links TRBV7-9 to TRBJ2-3; 9 positions agree with TRBD2. The V and J ends lost 1 base and 5 bases, in that order; junction bases with no gene match: 7. This CDR3 has 16 residues. Germline V gene sequence: CDR1 SEHNR, CDR2 FQNEAQ (reference sequence). The CDR3 DNA follows: TGTGCCAGCAGCTTAGTTCCAGCGGGGGGCGGAGATACGCAGTATTTT. Translated, it gives CASSLVPAGGGDTQYF.

Concerning this clone itself: The junction departs from the called germline gene at one end, perhaps through a read error. The chain uses TRBV6-2 or TRBV6-3 and TRBJ2-5; D is perhaps TRBD1 or TRBD2 (5 bases each). The germline V gene has CDR1 MNHEY and CDR2 SVGEGT. The CDR3 sequence is 15 residues long. Here the CDR3 reads CASSRRDGPQGTQYF. The CDR3 region has the DNA TGTGCCAGCAGTCGTCGGGACGGTCCCCAAGGGACCCAGTACTTC.

V and J are TRBV4-1 and TRBJ1-1, with 9 bases matching TRBD1. Germline values: CDR1 MGHRA, CDR2 YSYEKL. J was trimmed by 9 bases and V by 0 bases; bases with no gene match: 14. This CDR3 is built from 17 residues. CDR3 sequence reads: CASSQDLVRGQGMQAFF. In DNA form, the CDR3 reads TGCGCCAGCAGCCAAGATCTAGTGAGGGGACAGGGAATGCAAGCTTTCTTT.

The chain links TRBV3-1 (or the pseudogene TRBV3-2) to TRBJ1-2; a weak D match, TRBD1 (5 bases). CDR1 LGHDT and CDR2 YNNKEL come from the germline V gene (reference sequence). The germline V and J ends were trimmed by 3 bases and 8 bases, with 13 bases remaining between them. This CDR3 region has 13 residues. The CDR3 DNA reads as TGTGCCAGCAGCCAGATCGGGGGGGGAGGCTACACCTTC. Protein product: CASSQIGGGGYTF.

The chain links TRBV10-3 to TRBJ1-1, with D perhaps TRBD1 (5 bases). The germline gives CDR1 ENHRY, CDR2 SYGVKD. The CDR3 covers 11 residues. Trimming cost V 6 bases and J 3 bases, with 5 bases left between them. CDR3 bases: TGTGCCATCAGGGGGGACACTGAAGCTTTCTTT. Translation: CAIRGDTEAFF.

CDR3 protein: CSVDRGLNTEAFF. The CDR3 region has the DNA TGCAGCGTCGACAGGGGACTTAACACTGAAGCTTTCTTT. The V gene is TRBV29-1, the J gene TRBJ1-1; 8 nucleotides match TRBD1. Germline assignment: CDR1 SQVTM and CDR2 ANQGSEA. After removal of 6 bases from V and 2 bases from J, the junction contained 5 bases not matched to a gene. CDR3 length: 13 residues.

The chain joins TRBV12-3 or TRBV12-4 to TRBJ1-1; D is ambiguous. V was trimmed by 3 bases and J by 5 bases, leaving 7 bases between them. This CDR3 has 12 amino acids. The CDR3 nucleotides are TGTGCCAGCAGTTTTACGCGGACTGAAGCTTTCTTT. It codes for CASSFTRTEAFF.

This chain joins TRBV5-1 and TRBJ1-4; a weak D match, TRBD1 (5 bases). Germline-derived CDR1 and CDR2 are SGHRS and YFSETQ. The CDR3 consists of 16 residues. Trimming removed 0 bases at V and 7 bases at J, with 16 bases between. CDR3 coding DNA: TGCGCCAGCAGCTTGGTAGGTGGGACCGGGATTGAAAAACTGTTTTTT. Residues: CASSLVGGTGIEKLFF.

This clone was seen just once. This chain connects TRBV7-9 to TRBJ2-2, with D uncertain. V was trimmed by 4 bases and J by 4 bases, leaving 13 bases between them. There are 15 residues in the CDR3. The V gene's germline CDR1 is SEHNR and CDR2 FQNEAQ (reference sequence). Written as DNA, the CDR3 is TGTGCCAGCAGCTCCACCCGGACCTTCACCGGGGAGCTGTTTTTT. It is translated as CASSSTRTFTGELFF.

V usage is TRBV25-1 and J usage is TRBJ2-7; D call uncertain. Germline lookup yields CDR1 MGHDK and CDR2 SYGVNS. The CDR3 is 10 amino acids. The V and J ends lost 4 bases and 6 bases respectively, with 4 bases between them. Here the CDR3 reads CASSGVEQYF. The CDR3 nucleotides read TGTGCCAGCAGTGGGGTCGAGCAGTACTTC.

The gene calls are TRBV27 and TRBJ2-7, with a weak D call TRBD2 (5 bases). This CDR3 is 13 amino acids long. V lost 3 bases, J lost 1 base, and 7 bases lay in between. Germline-derived CDR1 and CDR2 are MNHEY and SMNVEV (reference sequence). DNA for the CDR3: TGTGCCAGCAGTTTGGGCGGGTCCTACGAGCAGTACTTC. This translates into CASSLGGSYEQYF.

As for this clone: Germline is not matched at one junction end, which may reflect a read error. The rearrangement joins TRBV2 to TRBJ1-1; D is uncertain. The CDR3 loop spans 20 amino acids. CDR1 and CDR2 (germline): SNHLY, FYNNEI. CDR3 protein: CASTPSEIYIVPRSLRTPIF. DNA for the CDR3: TGTGCCAGCACCCCTTCAGAGATCTACATCGTACCCCGATCCTTACGCACCCCGATCTTT.

The rearrangement links TRBV12-3 or TRBV12-4 to TRBJ1-1; D remains ambiguous. V lost 3 bases, J lost 3 bases, and 8 bases lay in between. This CDR3 spans 13 amino acids. CDR3 protein: CASSFRRDTEAFF. The CDR3 region has the DNA TGTGCCAGCAGTTTCCGGAGGGACACTGAAGCTTTCTTT.

CDR3 amino acids: CASSGRGSSGGPLREQFF. The CDR3 DNA reads TGTGCCAGTAGTGGTAGGGGGTCTAGCGGGGGCCCTCTTCGAGAGCAGTTCTTC. The rearrangement uses TRBV19 and TRBJ2-1; 10 nucleotides match TRBD2. The CDR3 runs 18 residues. Germline values: CDR1 LNHDA, CDR2 SQIVND (reference sequence). V lost 5 bases and J lost 10; bases outside the gene matches: 20.

This sequence joins TRBV3-1 (or the pseudogene TRBV3-2) and TRBJ2-2, with 8 positions matching TRBD1. Germline lookup yields CDR1 LGHDT and CDR2 YNNKEL (reference sequence). Trimming took 4 bases from V and 1 from J; bases not matched to a gene: 8. This CDR3 spans 17 amino acids. CDR3 region: CASSPEDRVGNTGELFF. DNA for the CDR3: TGTGCCAGCAGCCCCGAGGACAGGGTGGGGAACACCGGGGAGCTGTTTTTT.

J is TRBJ2-5 and V is TRBV14; maybe TRBD2 (6 bases). V was cut by 4 bases and J by 1 base, with 10 bases left in between. The CDR3 is made up of 14 amino acids. CDR1 and CDR2 from the germline V gene are SGHDN and FVKESK. The CDR3 sequence is CASSLAGIQETQYF. The CDR3 region has the DNA TGTGCCAGCAGCCTCGCGGGGATCCAAGAGACCCAGTACTTC.

For the CDR3, the DNA is TGTGCCAGCAGTGCTCCCGGACAATTCACTGAAGCTTTCTTT. This codes for CASSAPGQFTEAFF. The chain recombines TRBV2 with TRBJ1-1, with a weak D call TRBD1 (5 bases). In germline, CDR1 is SNHLY, CDR2 FYNNEI. V was clipped by 4 bases and J by 4 bases, with 13 bases between them. CDR3 size: 14 residues.

The chain joins TRBV27 to TRBJ2-6; the D gene is possibly TRBD2 (5 bases). Germline V gene data show CDR1 as MNHEY and CDR2 as SMNVEV (reference sequence). V was pared by 6 bases and J by 3 bases, with 6 bases between. The CDR3 is made up of 13 amino acids. As DNA, the CDR3 is TGTGCCAGCAGCCGGGGTGGGGCCAACGTCCTGACTTTC. This codes for CASSRGGANVLTF.

The CDR3 region has the DNA TGTGCCAGCAGCCAGGGACAGGGGGCCGCCGGGGAGCTGTTTTTT. Translation: CASSQGQGAAGELFF. The chain recombines TRBV4-2 with TRBJ2-2; 12 positions agree with TRBD1. CDR3 length: 15 residues. The V and J ends lost 3 bases and 6 bases, in that order; junction bases with no gene match: 2. The germline V gene encodes CDR1 LGHNA and CDR2 YNFKEQ.

The chain combines TRBV5-1 with TRBJ2-7, with D unresolved. V was trimmed by 2 bases and J by 3 bases, leaving 12 bases between them. The CDR3 spans 14 residues. Germline assignment: CDR1 SGHRS and CDR2 YFSETQ. The CDR3 here is CASSFSQANYEQYF. CDR3 nucleotides: TGCGCCAGCAGCTTTTCCCAGGCTAACTACGAGCAGTACTTC.

The V call is TRBV10-1, the J call TRBJ2-3, with 12 bases fitting TRBD1. This CDR3 region has 18 residues. Trimming removed 0 bases from V and 4 bases from J; junction bases left unmatched: 8. CDR1 and CDR2 from the germline V gene are WNHNN and SYGVQD (reference sequence). CDR3 residues: CASSESEGQGANPDTQYF. CDR3 in DNA: TGCGCCAGCAGTGAGTCCGAGGGACAGGGGGCAAACCCAGATACGCAGTATTTT.

V gene TRBV9 combines with J gene TRBJ2-3, with 9 positions matching TRBD2. The junction had 2 bases not matched to a gene; V was cut back by 0 bases and J by 6 bases. Germline V gene data show CDR1 as SGDLS and CDR2 as YYNGEE. CDR3 length: 14 amino acids. CDR3 DNA sequence: TGTGCCAGCAGCGTAGTAGCGGGGGAGGATACGCAGTATTTT. Its translation is CASSVVAGEDTQYF.

The J gene is TRBJ1-3, the V gene TRBV6-6; 7 bases are shared with TRBD1. This CDR3 has 13 amino acids. The V segment lost 7 bases and the J segment 8 bases; nucleotides outside the gene matches: 8. Per germline, CDR1 MNHNY and CDR2 SVGAGI (reference sequence). The CDR3 loop reads CASKIQGTHTIYF. The CDR3 DNA reads as TGTGCCAGCAAGATACAGGGGACGCACACCATATATTTT.

This clone has just a few counts. V is TRBV7-9 and J is TRBJ2-7, with D possibly matching TRBD2 (5 bases). In germline, CDR1 is SEHNR, CDR2 FQNEAQ (reference sequence). This CDR3 comprises 14 residues. V was pared by 4 bases and J by 4 bases, with 14 bases between. In DNA form, the CDR3 reads TGTGCCAGCAGCTCCCCCAAGCGGACTTACGAGCAGTACTTC. Amino acids: CASSSPKRTYEQYF.